Shown below are 18 T cell receptor beta chains from a single sample sequenced in a study of regulatory T cells in long-lasting Graves disease. Time point defined: newly diagnosed GD, antithyroid drugs for less than 3 months. RNA isolated from PBMCs was used to make the TCR library. Arm-PCR with iRepertoire HTBI primers amplified the CDR3 regions for these TCR beta libraries. TCRdb re-derived calls from the multiplex PCR reads in MiXCR, one entry per CDR3 protein. The sample shows a few hundred thousand distinct CDR3 sequences, 14% of them seen only once. These data also formed part of another study, on T cells in Graves' hyperthyroidism and ophthalmopathy.

This material consisted of peripheral blood mononuclear cells (PBMCs), taken at new diagnosis, from a patient treated with antithyroid drugs. All receptors come from a woman between 50 and 59 years old with Graves disease.

The rearrangement links TRBV20-1 to TRBJ2-3; D possibly corresponds to TRBD1 (5 bases). The germline gives CDR1 DFQATT, CDR2 SNEGSKA (reference sequence). V shed 1 base and J shed 2 bases, with 16 bases lying between them. CDR3 length equals 16 residues. The CDR3, as DNA: TGCAGTGCTAGAGCCACAGGCGGTACCATCACAGATACGCAGTATTTT. Its translation is CSARATGGTITDTQYF.

At least ten counts were recorded for this clonotype. The chain combines TRBV28 with TRBJ2-1, with D possibly TRBD1 on 5 matching bases. Trimming left V 2 bases short and J 5 bases short, with 10 bases between. This CDR3 region has 14 residues. CDR1 MDHEN and CDR2 SYDVKM come from the germline V gene. The CDR3 DNA reads as TGTGCCAGCAGTTTACAGGGAAGGAACAATGAGCAGTTCTTC. Encoded protein: CASSLQGRNNEQFF.

This clonotype was seen more than once but under ten times. J is TRBJ1-2 and V is TRBV6-4; TRBD1 matches at 7 bases. The ends lost 4 bases at V and 0 bases at J; junction bases unmatched: 2. This CDR3 has 14 residues. CDR1 and CDR2 from the germline V gene are MRHNA and SNTAGT. CDR3 sequence: CASSVDRTNYGYTF. The CDR3 DNA sequence: TGTGCCAGCAGTGTGGACAGGACTAACTATGGCTACACCTTC.

This clonotype was counted only a few times. The chain couples TRBV2 to TRBJ2-1; D not resolved. TRBJ2-5 explains the end of the DNA better; the J call may be wrong. Germline-derived CDR1 and CDR2 are SNHLY and FYNNEI. The CDR3 spans 13 residues. The chain's CDR3 is CASSALGEETQYF. The DNA for the CDR3 is TGTGCCAGCAGTGCCCTTGGGGAAGAGACCCAGTACTTC.

This clonotype was counted many times. The V and J genes are TRBV7-9 and TRBJ2-5, with unresolved D. The CDR3 runs to 12 residues. Germline CDR1 and CDR2: SEHNR and FQNEAQ (reference sequence). V was cut by 6 bases and J by 1 base, with 6 bases left in between. The CDR3 sequence is CASRRTQETQYF. The CDR3 DNA sequence: TGTGCCAGCAGAAGGACCCAAGAGACCCAGTACTTC.

To note about this clonotype: One junction end disagrees with the germline gene, perhaps due to a read error. V gene TRBV7-9 combines with J gene TRBJ2-1; D unclear. The CDR3 sequence is 15 residues long. Germline values: CDR1 SEHNR, CDR2 FQNEAQ (reference sequence). The CDR3 is CASSGPKKVYSEQFF. The DNA of the CDR3 is TGTGCCAGCAGCGGACCTAAGAAGGTATACAGTGAGCAGTTCTTC.

At least ten counts were recorded for this clonotype. V and J are TRBV11-2 and TRBJ2-5; 15 nucleotides match TRBD2. V shed 5 bases and J 3 bases; nucleotides not matched to a gene: 10. This CDR3 region has 18 residues. Germline V gene sequence: CDR1 SGHAT, CDR2 FQNNGV. CDR3 DNA sequence: TGTGCCAGCAGCGAACTTGGACTAGCGGGAGGGCTTGAAGAGACCCAGTACTTC. Translating gives CASSELGLAGGLEETQYF.

This clonotype appeared many times. CDR3 DNA sequence: TGTGCCAGCAGCCAAGGAGGTGGTGGCAATGAGCAGTTCTTC. It codes for CASSQGGGGNEQFF. The chain recombines TRBV14 with TRBJ2-1; unclear D gene. The CDR3 consists of 14 residues. V was cut by 1 base and J by 6 bases, with 10 bases left in between. Per the germline V gene, CDR1 is SGHDN and CDR2 is FVKESK.

There are a few counts of this clonotype. The genes are TRBV12-3 or TRBV12-4 and TRBJ2-2; the match to TRBD1 covers 8 bases. This CDR3 is 15 amino acids long. V was clipped by 4 bases and J by 2 bases; unmatched bases: 3. The CDR3 here is CASSWTGINTGELFF. The CDR3 region has the DNA TGTGCCAGCAGTTGGACAGGGATTAACACCGGGGAGCTGTTTTTT.

This clonotype was observed a few times. The rearrangement joins TRBV12-3 or TRBV12-4 to TRBJ1-2; 9 bases agree with TRBD1. The CDR3 length is 16 residues. V lost 5 bases to trimming and J lost 5 bases; unmatched junction nucleotides: 12. The DNA for the CDR3 is TGTGCCAGCAGTCCCTTCGGGACAGGGAAGATGTATGGCTACACCTTC. It codes for CASSPFGTGKMYGYTF.

The CDR3 region is CASSKDPGTGGAYGQFF. In DNA, the CDR3 is TGTGCCAGCAGCAAAGACCCCGGGACAGGGGGCGCTTATGGGCAGTTCTTC. The chain employs TRBV6-1 and TRBJ2-1; 12 bases align to TRBD1. The V segment lost 6 bases and the J segment 12 bases; nucleotides outside the gene matches: 18. The CDR3 covers 17 residues. Per germline, CDR1 MNHNS and CDR2 SASEGT.

On this clonotype: This is likely an artifact of a read error, given a far larger clone one base away. J is TRBJ2-1 and V is TRBV7-3; TRBD2 is a possible D gene (6 bases). Looked up from germline, CDR1 is SGHTA and CDR2 is FQGTGA. V shed 6 bases and J shed 4 bases, with 16 bases lying between them. This CDR3 region has 15 residues. The chain's CDR3 is CASSGGGIGYNEQFF. The CDR3 DNA reads as TGTGCCAGCAGTGGAGGAGGGATCGGATACAATGAGCAGTTCTTC.

This clonotype was detected ten times or more. V usage is TRBV2 and J usage is TRBJ2-1; possible D gene TRBD2, 5 bases. Between the trimmed V and J ends, which lost 5 bases and 4 bases, there was a span of 9 bases. This CDR3 contains 13 residues. Germline assignment: CDR1 SNHLY and CDR2 FYNNEI. The CDR3 protein is CASSSGEYNEQFF. DNA of the CDR3: TGTGCCAGCAGTAGCGGAGAGTACAATGAGCAGTTCTTC.

This clonotype has a handful of counts. J is TRBJ2-3 and V is TRBV14, with TRBD1 matching 8 bases. Losses at the gene ends were 6 bases for V and 0 bases for J; bases not matched to a gene: 11. CDR1 is SGHDN and CDR2 is FVKESK in the germline V gene. The CDR3 consists of 17 residues. For the CDR3, the DNA is TGTGCCAGCAGTTCCGACAGGGGACCATCTAGCACAGATACGCAGTATTTT. Amino acids: CASSSDRGPSSTDTQYF.

The chain is built from TRBV10-1 and TRBJ1-3, with TRBD1 matching 8 bases. V gave up 6 bases and J gave up 2 bases; unmatched junction bases: 6. CDR3 size: 15 residues. Germline CDR1 is WNHNN and CDR2 is SYGVQD (reference sequence). Here the CDR3 reads CASSPGGQAGNTIYF. The CDR3 DNA is TGCGCCAGCAGCCCAGGGGGCCAGGCTGGAAACACCATATATTTT.

The table lists this clonotype with many counts. The chain combines TRBV6-1 with TRBJ1-5; the match to TRBD1 covers 7 bases. Trimming took 4 bases from V and 0 from J; bases not matched to a gene: 6. The CDR3 sequence is 16 residues long. Germline assignment: CDR1 MNHNS and CDR2 SASEGT. The CDR3 loop is CASSARTGPSNQPQHF. The CDR3 DNA follows: TGTGCCAGCAGTGCCCGGACAGGACCTAGCAATCAGCCCCAGCATTTT.

This clonotype was counted many times. The CDR3 DNA is TGCAGTGCTAGAGAGGGCAGGGCAATCTACGAGCAGTACTTC. It encodes CSAREGRAIYEQYF. V usage is TRBV20-1 and J usage is TRBJ2-7; maybe TRBD1 (5 bases). V was clipped by 0 bases and J by 3 bases, with 12 bases between them. The germline V gene has CDR1 DFQATT and CDR2 SNEGSKA (reference sequence). The CDR3 runs 14 residues.

The chain couples TRBV20-1 to TRBJ2-1, with TRBD2 identical over 7 bases. With 0 bases clipped from V and 3 bases from J, the junction kept 8 bases outside the gene matches. Germline loops: CDR1 DFQATT, CDR2 SNEGSKA (reference sequence). This CDR3 contains 16 residues. The CDR3 region is CSARDEAGELYNEQFF. For the CDR3, the DNA is TGCAGTGCTAGAGATGAGGCGGGAGAGCTCTACAATGAGCAGTTCTTC.